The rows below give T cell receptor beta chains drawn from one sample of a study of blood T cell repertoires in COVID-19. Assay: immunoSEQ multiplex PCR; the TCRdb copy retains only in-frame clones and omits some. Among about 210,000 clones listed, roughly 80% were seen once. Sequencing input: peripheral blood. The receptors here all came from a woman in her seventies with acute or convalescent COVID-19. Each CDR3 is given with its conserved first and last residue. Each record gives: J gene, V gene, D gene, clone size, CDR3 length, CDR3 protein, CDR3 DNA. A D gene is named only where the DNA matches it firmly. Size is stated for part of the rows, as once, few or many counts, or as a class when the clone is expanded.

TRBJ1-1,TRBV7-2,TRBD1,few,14,CASSLSGGNTEAFF,TGTGCCAGCAGCCTCTCAGGGGGGAACACTGAAGCTTTCTTT
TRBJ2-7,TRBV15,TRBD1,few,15,CATSRRGDRTYEQYF,TGTGCCACCAGCCGAAGAGGGGACAGGACCTACGAGCAGTACTTC
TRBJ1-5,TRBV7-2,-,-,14,CASSLGLNNQPQHF,TGTGCCAGCAGCTTAGGACTGAACAATCAGCCCCAGCATTTT
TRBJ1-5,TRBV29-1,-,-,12,CSVKQSNQPQHF,TGCAGCGTCAAACAGTCCAATCAGCCCCAGCATTTT
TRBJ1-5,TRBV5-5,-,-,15,CASSRLGGADQPQHF,TGTGCCAGCAGCCGGCTAGGGGGGGCCGATCAGCCCCAGCATTTT
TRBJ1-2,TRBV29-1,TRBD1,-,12,CSVGTGSNGYTF,TGCAGCGTCGGGACAGGTTCCAATGGCTACACCTTC
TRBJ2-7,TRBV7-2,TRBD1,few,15,CASSPGQGARYEQYF,TGTGCCAGCAGCCCGGGACAGGGGGCGAGATACGAGCAGTACTTC
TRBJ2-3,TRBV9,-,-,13,CASSVSGTDTQYF,TGTGCCAGCAGCGTATCTGGCACAGATACGCAGTATTTT
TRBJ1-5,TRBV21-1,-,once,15,CASSKWRQPLRPQHF,TGTGCCAGCAGCAAATGGAGGCAGCCCCTGCGACCCCAGCATTTT
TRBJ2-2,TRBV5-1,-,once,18,CASSPTNKIPTNTGELFF,TGCGCCAGCAGCCCAACTAACAAGATTCCCACGAACACCGGGGAGCTGTTTTTT
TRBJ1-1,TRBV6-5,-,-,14,CASSPGTQQREAFF,TGTGCCAGCAGTCCCGGGACACAGCAACGTGAAGCTTTCTTT
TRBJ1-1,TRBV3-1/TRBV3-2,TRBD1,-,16,CASSQDFGTGQPSAFF,TGTGCCAGCAGCCAAGATTTTGGGACAGGACAGCCATCGGCTTTCTTT
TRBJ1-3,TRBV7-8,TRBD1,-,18,CASSSSGQGTPSGNTIYF,TGTGCCAGCAGCAGCTCGGGACAGGGTACTCCCTCTGGAAACACCATATATTTT
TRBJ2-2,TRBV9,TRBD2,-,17,CASSVGPAGEWTGELFF,TGTGCCAGCAGCGTAGGCCCCGCGGGGGAATGGACCGGGGAGCTGTTTTTT
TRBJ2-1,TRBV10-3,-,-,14,CAISELAASNEQFF,TGTGCCATCAGTGAGTTGGCGGCCTCCAATGAGCAGTTCTTC
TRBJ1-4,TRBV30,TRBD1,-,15,CAWSPGQGYNEKLFF,TGTGCCTGGAGCCCGGGACAGGGTTATAATGAAAAACTGTTTTTT
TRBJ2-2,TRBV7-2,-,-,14,CASSLPRGTGELFF,TGTGCCAGCAGCTTACCTCGGGGCACCGGGGAGCTGTTTTTT
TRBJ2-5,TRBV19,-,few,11,CASSRGQTQYF,TGTGCCAGTAGTAGGGGGCAGACCCAGTACTTC
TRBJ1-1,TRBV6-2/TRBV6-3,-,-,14,CASSYSGANTEAFF,TGTGCCAGCAGTTACTCGGGGGCGAACACTGAAGCTTTCTTT
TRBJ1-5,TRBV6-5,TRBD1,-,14,CASSEDRGNQPQHF,TGTGCCAGCAGCGAGGACAGGGGCAATCAGCCCCAGCATTTT
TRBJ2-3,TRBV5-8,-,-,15,CASSLYVRLTDTQYF,TGTGCCAGCAGCTTGTATGTGCGGCTCACAGATACGCAGTATTTT
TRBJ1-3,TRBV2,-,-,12,CASNLEGNTIYF,TGTGCCAGCAACCTAGAGGGAAACACCATATATTTT
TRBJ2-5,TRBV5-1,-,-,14,CASSPLGAQETQYF,TGCGCCAGCAGCCCCCTAGGGGCCCAAGAGACCCAGTACTTC
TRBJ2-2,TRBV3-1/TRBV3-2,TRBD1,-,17,CASSKRDSQANTGELFF,TGTGCCAGCAGCAAAAGGGACAGCCAAGCGAACACCGGGGAGCTGTTTTTT
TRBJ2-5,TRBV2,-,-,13,CASTGDPVETQYF,TGTGCCAGCACCGGAGACCCAGTGGAGACCCAGTACTTC
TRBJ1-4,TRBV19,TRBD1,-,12,CASGTGREKLFF,TGTGCCAGCGGGACAGGGCGCGAAAAACTGTTTTTT
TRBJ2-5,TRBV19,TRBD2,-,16,CASSISLAGVGGTQYF,TGTGCCAGTAGTATCTCGCTAGCGGGGGTCGGCGGGACCCAGTACTTC